These 15 T cell receptor beta chains share one sample of origin, sequenced in a study of T cell responses to AZD1222 COVID-19 vaccine. TCRdb's table, derived via immunoSEQ multiplex PCR, lists solely in-frame clones and lacks some. This sample has approximately 120,000 clones, with 93% found just once. This material consisted of peripheral blood, taken on day 0 of AZD1222 vaccination. Receptor source: an adult in good health.

The chain is built from TRBV2 and TRBJ1-1; D is possibly TRBD1 (6 bases). CDR3 length: 13 residues. The V gene's germline CDR1 is SNHLY and CDR2 FYNNEI. V lost 3 bases and J 12 bases, leaving 17 bases between the germline ends. The CDR3 bases are TGTGCCAGCAGTGAGTGGCAGGGGAGGACAACTTTCTTT. Protein sequence: CASSEWQGRTTFF.

The V call is TRBV3-1 (or the pseudogene TRBV3-2), the J call TRBJ2-1, with 11 bases lining up with TRBD2. The CDR3 runs to 14 residues. V was pared by 4 bases and J by 7 bases, with 3 bases of the junction left unmatched. Germline-derived CDR1 and CDR2 are LGHDT and YNNKEL (reference sequence). Written as DNA, the CDR3 is TGTGCCAGCAGCCCTAGCGGGAGGAGGAATGAGCAGTTCTTC. Protein: CASSPSGRRNEQFF.

CDR3 region: CASSFPWGGSTDTQYF. For the CDR3, the DNA is TGTGCCAGCAGCTTTCCTTGGGGGGGGAGCACAGATACGCAGTATTTT. This chain joins TRBV28 and TRBJ2-3; 7 bases are shared with TRBD2. Germline-derived CDR1 and CDR2 are MDHEN and SYDVKM. The V and J ends lost 6 bases and 0 bases, in that order; junction bases with no gene match: 9. The CDR3 is 16 residues long.

V is TRBV7-9 and J is TRBJ2-5; D ambiguous. The CDR3 covers 12 residues. V lost 2 bases and J lost 5, with 6 bases in between. The germline CDR1 and CDR2 sequences are SEHNR and FQNEAQ (reference sequence). The chain's CDR3 is CASSLFGETQYF. The CDR3 bases are TGTGCCAGCAGCTTATTCGGTGAGACCCAGTACTTC.

J is TRBJ1-2 and V is TRBV12-1; TRBD1 is the table's D call and was not checked against the DNA. TRBV12-1 corresponds to a pseudogene. The CDR3 consists of 15 residues. The CDR3 DNA is TGTGCCAGCAGCCCATCCAGACAGGGGGGCTATGGCTACACCTTC. It is translated as CASSPSRQGGYGYTF.

This chain uses TRBV28 with TRBJ1-5; 7 nucleotides line up with TRBD1. From germline, CDR1 is MDHEN and CDR2 SYDVKM. The CDR3 length is 14 residues. Trimming at V came to 8 bases and at J to 7 bases, leaving 11 bases not matched to a gene. The DNA for the CDR3 is TGTGCCAGCGATAGCAGGGGGGTGGGCCAGCCCCAGCATTTT. It codes for CASDSRGVGQPQHF.

This rearrangement joins TRBV12-5 to TRBJ2-7, with no clear D. Trimming stripped 2 bases from V and 0 bases from J, with 17 bases between. Looked up from germline, CDR1 is LGHNT and CDR2 is FRNRAP. The CDR3 spans 17 residues. CDR3 DNA: TGTGCTAGTGGTTTGTTGCCCTATTCGGAGACCTCCTACGAGCAGTACTTC. This codes for CASGLLPYSETSYEQYF.

This clone has only one observation. The chain links TRBV6-6 to TRBJ2-6; TRBD1 might be the D (6 bases). V was clipped by 8 bases and J by 2 bases, with 19 bases between them. Germline CDR1 and CDR2: MNHNY and SVGAGI (reference sequence). The CDR3 is 17 amino acids. Written as DNA, the CDR3 is TGTGCCAGCTATCGATCCCCGAAGGGGGCTGGGGCCAACGTCCTGACTTTC. It encodes CASYRSPKGAGANVLTF.

V gene TRBV28 combines with J gene TRBJ2-1, with 8 nucleotides matching TRBD1. Germline V gives CDR1 MDHEN, CDR2 SYDVKM. With 5 bases clipped from V and 2 bases from J, the junction kept 5 bases outside the gene matches. This CDR3 comprises 15 residues. The CDR3 region is CASSPRQGPYNEQFF. CDR3 DNA sequence: TGTGCCAGCAGTCCTCGACAGGGGCCCTACAATGAGCAGTTCTTC.

The chain employs TRBV28 and TRBJ1-1, with unresolved D. CDR3 length: 14 residues. Trimming pared 5 bases from V and 2 bases from J, leaving 12 bases between. Germline V gene lookup returns CDR1 MDHEN and CDR2 SYDVKM. CDR3 in DNA: TGTGCCAGCAGTCTGCCGACTGGCAACACTGAAGCTTTCTTT. Encoded protein: CASSLPTGNTEAFF.

This chain links TRBV28 with TRBJ2-1; TRBD2 might be the D (5 bases). The germline CDR1 and CDR2 sequences are MDHEN and SYDVKM. Trimming left V 10 bases short and J 6 bases short, with 13 bases between. The CDR3 is 12 amino acids. Here the CDR3 DNA reads TGTGCCACCCTCGGGGATAGCAATGAGCAGTTCTTC. As protein: CATLGDSNEQFF.

This clone is a singleton in its sample. This chain links TRBV27 with TRBJ2-1; D gene ambiguous. The V gene lost 5 bases and the J gene lost 4 bases, with 6 bases spanning the gap. The CDR3 extends over 12 amino acids. Germline V gene lookup returns CDR1 MNHEY and CDR2 SMNVEV (reference sequence). The CDR3 loop is CASSGPYNEQFF. CDR3 bases: TGTGCCAGCAGTGGCCCTTACAATGAGCAGTTCTTC.

The chain couples TRBV28 to TRBJ1-3; 9 nucleotides agree with TRBD1. The ends lost 6 bases at V and 2 bases at J; junction bases unmatched: 5. Germline values: CDR1 MDHEN, CDR2 SYDVKM. This CDR3 spans 15 amino acids. This CDR3 reads CASRDYRGPGNTIYF. Written as DNA, the CDR3 is TGTGCCAGCAGAGATTACAGGGGGCCTGGAAACACCATATATTTT.

The CDR3: CASSLRQPYEQYF. As DNA, the CDR3 is TGTGCCAGCAGCTTGCGGCAGCCCTACGAGCAGTACTTC. The chain has TRBV5-6 and TRBJ2-7; D is ambiguous. The CDR3 length is 13 residues. Trimming took off 1 base at V and 2 bases at J, with 7 bases between the two ends. Germline values: CDR1 SGHDT, CDR2 YYEEEE.

The rearrangement uses TRBV7-9 and TRBJ2-5, with 9 bases identical to TRBD2. Germline V CDR1 and CDR2: SEHNR, FQNEAQ (reference sequence). The CDR3 consists of 14 residues. V was clipped by 3 bases and J by 3 bases; unmatched bases: 2. CDR3 protein: CASSLASGEETQYF. CDR3 in DNA: TGTGCCAGCAGCTTGGCTAGCGGGGAAGAGACCCAGTACTTC.